This TCR beta chain was sequenced in a study of T cells in Graves' hyperthyroidism and ophthalmopathy. Study observations and caveats: Most thyroid clonotypes that were expanded above 0.001 also turned up in blood.

Concerning this clonotype: Its antigen is unknown.

Out of roughly 10 ml of fresh peripheral blood came the PBMCs. There were TCR beta CDR3 regions amplified from RNA transcripts. In the first-round RT-PCR of the TCR CDR3, the HTBI primer set was used. TCRdb reanalysed the multiplex PCR reads using MiXCR and keeps one entry per CDR3 protein. The sample shows fewer than 650,000 distinct CDR3 sequences, approximately 14% of them seen only once. CDR3 length equals 16 residues. Germline loops: CDR1 SGHAT, CDR2 FQNNGV. V dropped 4 bases and J dropped 1; count of bases not matched to a gene: 8. Sequenced sample: blood. The receptor was isolated from a woman aged 18 to 35 with Graves' ophthalmopathy. The chain joins TRBV11-2 to TRBJ2-7; 9 nucleotides line up with TRBD1. As DNA, the CDR3 is TGTGCCAGCAGCTGGACAGGGGCTGGAGTATCCTACGAGCAGTACTTC. Translating it yields CASSWTGAGVSYEQYF.